A single sample is the source of the 21 T cell receptor beta chains below, sequenced in a study of T cell repertoires in cytomegalovirus infection. One entry per CDR3 protein results from TCRdb running MiXCR on the reads. The repertoire has 60,000 to 75,000 distinct CDR3 sequences, approximately 24% of them found once; the top ten carry 60% to 80%. Their antigens remain unidentified. The source material was PBMCs, sequenced either directly or after in vitro stimulation (not recorded which). The receptors here all came from a human donor in good health (CMV status not recorded). Some clones in this sample may be carry-over from other donors' samples.

V usage is TRBV7-2 and J usage is TRBJ2-4, with 14 bases lining up with TRBD2. CDR3 length equals 17 residues. V was pared by 2 bases and J by 1 base, with 1 base of the junction left unmatched. Germline CDR1 reads SGHTA; CDR2 reads FQGNSA. CDR3 region: CASSLRLAGGAKNIQYF. The CDR3 nucleotides read TGTGCCAGCAGCTTACGACTAGCGGGAGGGGCCAAAAACATTCAGTACTTC.

In nucleotides, the CDR3 is TGCGCCAGCAGCCTTGAGCGGGGGTCCACAGATACGCAGTATTTT. Its protein is CASSLERGSTDTQYF. The chain combines TRBV4-1 with TRBJ2-3, with 8 bases matching TRBD2. This CDR3 is 15 amino acids long. Germline-derived CDR1 and CDR2 are MGHRA and YSYEKL. V shed 4 bases and J 2 bases; nucleotides not matched to a gene: 5.

The chain uses TRBV7-2 and TRBJ2-1; 15 nucleotides line up with TRBD2. This CDR3 contains 17 residues. V was pared by 6 bases and J by 8 bases, with 11 bases of the junction left unmatched. The germline V gene has CDR1 SGHTA and CDR2 FQGNSA. As DNA, the CDR3 is TGTGCCAGCAGTGGACTAGCGGGAGGGCCGAAAAAAGATGAGCAGTTCTTC. Amino acid sequence: CASSGLAGGPKKDEQFF.

The V call is TRBV7-9, the J call TRBJ2-1; TRBD2 aligns across 10 bases. This CDR3 has 14 residues. Germline CDR1 and CDR2: SEHNR and FQNEAQ (reference sequence). The V and J ends lost 11 bases and 3 bases, in that order; junction bases with no gene match: 7. The CDR3 DNA reads as TGTGCCGGCCAAGGACTAGCGGACTACAATGAGCAGTTCTTC. As protein: CAGQGLADYNEQFF.

This clonotype has just a few counts. The CDR3 nucleotides read TGTGCCAGTACCTCCGGGACTGGCACAGATACGCAGTATTTT. It encodes CASTSGTGTDTQYF. The V gene is TRBV19, the J gene TRBJ2-3, with a possible D match to TRBD2 (6 bases). Germline CDR1 and CDR2: LNHDA and SQIVND (reference sequence). This CDR3 region has 14 residues. Trimming left V 7 bases short and J 1 base short, with 12 bases between.

This rearrangement joins TRBV4-1 to TRBJ2-3; D not certain. In germline, CDR1 is MGHRA, CDR2 YSYEKL. Between the trimmed V and J ends, which lost 1 base and 5 bases, there was a span of 16 bases. This CDR3 region has 16 residues. The CDR3 sequence is CASSQVSALIGDTQYF. The CDR3 DNA sequence: TGCGCCAGCAGCCAAGTATCAGCTCTAATCGGAGATACGCAGTATTTT.

This clonotype was recorded a few times. The chain employs TRBV12-3 or TRBV12-4 and TRBJ2-1, with D unresolved. V was shortened by 0 bases and J by 3 bases, with 9 bases between the two germline ends. This CDR3 comprises 15 residues. The CDR3 here is CASSLADLIYNEQFF. The CDR3 DNA reads as TGTGCCAGCAGTTTAGCTGACTTGATCTACAATGAGCAGTTCTTC.

This clonotype was counted between two and nine times. V gene TRBV6-2 or TRBV6-3 combines with J gene TRBJ2-7; 10 bases fit TRBD2. Germline CDR1 and CDR2: MNHEY and SVGEGT. Trimming at V came to 6 bases and at J to 6 bases, leaving 8 bases not matched to a gene. This CDR3 is built from 14 residues. The CDR3 nucleotides read TGTGCCAGCAGGCCACTAGCGGGACGGACCGAGCAGTACGTC. Amino acids: CASRPLAGRTEQYV.

The genes are TRBV5-6 and TRBJ2-7; 8 bases are shared with TRBD1. The CDR3 extends over 13 amino acids. Germline values: CDR1 SGHDT, CDR2 YYEEEE. The CDR3, as DNA: TGTGCCAGCAGCCCAAGGACAGGGAACGAGCAGTGCGTC. Translating gives CASSPRTGNEQCV.

This clonotype showed up many times. The chain joins TRBV7-2 to TRBJ2-5; TRBD2 matches at 14 bases. The CDR3 extends over 17 amino acids. Trimming at V came to 4 bases and at J to 5 bases, leaving 9 bases not matched to a gene. CDR1 and CDR2 (germline): SGHTA, FQGNSA. The CDR3 coding sequence is TGTGCCAGCAGCTCACCGGGACTAGCGGGAGTCAAGGAGACCCAGTACTTC. It yields the protein CASSSPGLAGVKETQYF.

In this sample, this clonotype turned up a few times. The rearrangement joins TRBV7-3 to TRBJ2-1; TRBD2 is a possible D gene (5 bases). The length of the CDR3 is 17 residues. CDR1 is SGHTA and CDR2 is FQGTGA in the germline V gene. Trimming cost V 5 bases and J 5 bases, with 22 bases left between them. The CDR3 DNA reads TGTGCCAGCAGCCCACCCGGTCGGAGAAGCGGTAACAATGAGCAGTTCTTC. It codes for CASSPPGRRSGNNEQFF.

This clonotype was seen only a few times. The chain employs TRBV18 and TRBJ1-4, with D uncertain. V lost 0 bases, J lost 7 bases, and 12 bases lay in between. The CDR3 has 15 residues. The germline V gene encodes CDR1 KGHSH and CDR2 LQKENI. In DNA form, the CDR3 reads TGTGCCAGCTCACCACCTCGAGCGGCGGGTGAAAAACTGTTTTTT. Amino acid sequence: CASSPPRAAGEKLFF.

This clonotype showed up just a few times. The chain uses TRBV20-1 and TRBJ1-4; 7 bases are shared with TRBD1. This CDR3 is 13 amino acids long. Germline trimming cut 6 bases from V and 5 bases from J; bases unmatched to any gene: 6. Germline CDR1 and CDR2: DFQATT and SNEGSKA (reference sequence). CDR3: CSAAGTENEKLFF. The CDR3 nucleotides are TGCAGTGCCGCCGGGACAGAGAATGAAAAACTGTTTTTT.

At least ten counts were recorded for this clonotype. CDR3 protein: CASSLVEGGRNRNEQFF. The DNA for the CDR3 is TGTGCCAGCAGCTTAGTGGAAGGCGGGAGAAACAGAAATGAGCAGTTCTTC. The chain uses TRBV7-9 and TRBJ2-1, with 7 bases lining up with TRBD2. Germline V gene data show CDR1 as SEHNR and CDR2 as FQNEAQ (reference sequence). The CDR3 is made up of 17 amino acids. With 1 base clipped from V and 7 bases from J, the junction kept 13 bases outside the gene matches.

This clonotype was picked up many times. The gene calls are TRBV6-2 or TRBV6-3 and TRBJ2-1; 9 nucleotides line up with TRBD1. V was clipped by 0 bases and J by 8 bases; unmatched bases: 5. The CDR3 has 15 residues. Germline CDR1 MNHEY, CDR2 SVGEGT. As DNA, the CDR3 is TGTGCCAGCAGTTACTCCCTGGACAGGGGCTATGAGCAGTTCTTC. Translating gives CASSYSLDRGYEQFF.

This clonotype was counted between two and nine times. This CDR3 fails to terminate in the conserved phenylalanine or tryptophan, so it likely reflects a read error. The limits of the CDR3 on the DNA are not certain, so only TCRdb's listed CDR3 is given. The rearrangement joins TRBV6-2 or TRBV6-3 to TRBJ2-3; TRBD1, the D gene given by the table, was not confirmed from the DNA. Germline V gene sequence: CDR1 MNHEY, CDR2 SVGEGT. A total of 10 residues make up the CDR3, ends included. The CDR3 protein is CASTQASGGP.

This chain uses TRBV7-2 with TRBJ2-5; D is ambiguous. V lost 1 base to trimming and J lost 1 base, with 4 bases between them. Germline V CDR1 and CDR2: SGHTA, FQGNSA. This CDR3 has 13 residues. The CDR3, as DNA: TGTGCCAGCAGCTTAGGCAGCCAAGAGACCCAGTACTTC. This encodes CASSLGSQETQYF.

The genes are TRBV19 and TRBJ2-2, with 9 positions matching TRBD2. This CDR3 comprises 18 residues. V gave up 6 bases and J gave up 7 bases; unmatched junction bases: 18. CDR1 is LNHDA and CDR2 is SQIVND in the germline V gene (reference sequence). Here the CDR3 reads CASRPFKAGGPWDGELFF. CDR3 DNA sequence: TGTGCCAGTAGGCCGTTCAAGGCGGGAGGGCCCTGGGACGGGGAGCTGTTTTTT.

This chain connects TRBV15 to TRBJ1-2; D may be TRBD1 (5 bases). The CDR3 runs to 14 residues. Between the trimmed V and J ends, which lost 1 base and 5 bases, there was a span of 11 bases. CDR1 LNHNV and CDR2 YYDKDF come from the germline V gene (reference sequence). As DNA, the CDR3 is TGTGCCACCAGCAGAGGCAGGGTGGGGTATGGCTACACCTTC. It specifies CATSRGRVGYGYTF.

This clonotype was found a few times. The chain is built from TRBV6-2 or TRBV6-3 and TRBJ2-7; 7 positions agree with TRBD2. Trimming took 7 bases from V and 6 from J; bases not matched to a gene: 12. This CDR3 region has 14 residues. Per the germline V gene, CDR1 is MNHEY and CDR2 is SVGEGT. Written as DNA, the CDR3 is TGTGCCAGCACCACGACTAGCAGCGCGGGCGAGCAGTACGTC. Amino acids: CASTTTSSAGEQYV.

This clonotype was counted a few times. The chain links TRBV27 to TRBJ1-6; TRBD1 matches 11 bases. CDR3 size: 15 residues. V gave up 1 base and J gave up 9 bases; unmatched junction bases: 2. In germline, CDR1 is MNHEY, CDR2 SMNVEV (reference sequence). CDR3 in amino acids: CASSLFGTGGSPLHF. CDR3 coding DNA: TGTGCCAGCAGTTTATTCGGGACAGGGGGTTCACCCCTCCACTTT.